The 27 T cell receptor beta chains listed next were all sequenced from one sample in a study of cytomegalovirus exposure and HLA in healthy donors. Both 60 Vbeta primers and 13 Jbeta primers went into the PCR. Repertoires were generated with immunoSEQ multiplex PCR, while TCRdb's copy carries only in-frame clones and drops some. This table holds 170,000 or so clones, around 80% found once. The sequencing input was PBMCs. Receptor source: a woman in her twenties or thirties in good health and CMV-seropositive.

The rearrangement uses TRBV25-1 and TRBJ2-5; tentative D call: TRBD1 (5 bases). V lost 3 bases and J 4 bases, leaving 12 bases between the germline ends. The CDR3 loop spans 14 amino acids. CDR1 is MGHDK, CDR2 SYGVNS, per germline. The CDR3 protein is CASSEPGLRETQYF. CDR3 DNA sequence: TGTGCCAGCAGTGAGCCAGGGCTCCGAGAGACCCAGTACTTC.

V is TRBV11-3 and J is TRBJ2-1; perhaps TRBD2 as D (6 bases). Deletions cut 5 bases from V and 4 bases from J, with 18 bases between. There are 16 residues in the CDR3. Germline CDR1 and CDR2: SGHNT and YENEEA. The CDR3 spells CASSPERAIQYNEQFF. CDR3 in DNA: TGTGCCAGCAGCCCCGAGCGGGCCATACAGTACAATGAGCAGTTCTTC.

CDR3 sequence (DNA): TGTGCCAGCAGTTGGGGTGGACGGGGGAACACTGAAGCTTTCTTT. Protein product: CASSWGGRGNTEAFF. The chain couples TRBV28 to TRBJ1-1; D remains unclear. The CDR3 has 15 amino acids. The germline V gene encodes CDR1 MDHEN and CDR2 SYDVKM. The ends were cut back, 4 bases at V and 1 base at J, with 13 bases in the middle.

The gene calls are TRBV4-1 and TRBJ2-7; TRBD2 agrees at 11 bases. The germline gives CDR1 MGHRA, CDR2 YSYEKL. Losses at the gene ends were 5 bases for V and 4 bases for J; bases not matched to a gene: 7. This CDR3 is 15 amino acids long. The CDR3 nucleotides read TGCGCCAGCAGCTCCCTCACTAGCGGGAGTTACGAGCAGTACTTC. Protein product: CASSSLTSGSYEQYF.

This clone was detected a few times. This sequence joins TRBV28 and TRBJ2-7; 7 nucleotides line up with TRBD2. Trimming removed 6 bases from V and 7 bases from J; junction bases left unmatched: 15. Germline loops: CDR1 MDHEN, CDR2 SYDVKM. The CDR3 sequence is 15 residues long. The CDR3 region is CASRIPTSRVVEQYF. The CDR3 DNA is TGTGCCAGCAGAATACCGACTAGCCGGGTTGTGGAGCAGTACTTC.

This clone was detected a few times. The chain links TRBV6-5 to TRBJ1-1; possibly TRBD1 for D (5 bases). V dropped 5 bases and J dropped 4 bases, with 17 bases sitting between them. The CDR3 covers 15 residues. Germline V gene data show CDR1 as MNHEY and CDR2 as SVGAGI. The CDR3 DNA is TGTGCCAGCAGTCCCCCGCAGGGAAGGGGCACTGAAGCTTTCTTT. Protein: CASSPPQGRGTEAFF.

A few counts support this clone. V gene TRBV5-4 combines with J gene TRBJ2-1, with 8 bases lining up with TRBD2. The V and J ends lost 0 bases and 0 bases, in that order; junction bases with no gene match: 8. The germline V gene encodes CDR1 SGHNT and CDR2 YYREEE (reference sequence). The CDR3 length is 18 residues. DNA for the CDR3: TGTGCCAGCAGCTTGGCCAGCGGGGGACCTTCCTCCTACAATGAGCAGTTCTTC. The encoded protein is CASSLASGGPSSYNEQFF.

This sequence joins TRBV7-2 and TRBJ2-1; 7 positions agree with TRBD1. CDR3 length: 14 residues. Germline V gives CDR1 SGHTA, CDR2 FQGNSA. The trim removed 9 bases at V and 13 bases at J, leaving 18 bases unmatched. The CDR3 spells CASTLTATGYPQFF. CDR3 DNA: TGTGCCAGTACCCTAACGGCGACAGGGTACCCTCAGTTCTTC.

CDR3 sequence: CASSPQTGNGYTF. The CDR3 DNA follows: TGTGCCAGTAGCCCCCAGACAGGGAATGGCTACACCTTC. The chain joins TRBV19 to TRBJ1-2, with 7 bases fitting TRBD1. Trimming at V came to 6 bases and at J to 6 bases, leaving 7 bases not matched to a gene. Germline CDR1 reads LNHDA; CDR2 reads SQIVND (reference sequence). The CDR3 is 13 amino acids.

This sequence joins TRBV29-1 and TRBJ1-1; 8 bases are a match to TRBD1. Germline CDR1 is SQVTM and CDR2 is ANQGSEA. Unmatched junction bases numbered 10, after V lost 7 bases and J lost 3 bases. The CDR3 contains 14 residues. CDR3 region: CSAQGAGTDTEAFF. CDR3 sequence (DNA): TGCAGCGCTCAGGGGGCAGGAACGGACACTGAAGCTTTCTTT.

The chain joins TRBV5-1 to TRBJ2-5, with TRBD2 matching 9 bases. Germline-derived CDR1 and CDR2 are SGHRS and YFSETQ. CDR3 size: 18 residues. V shed 4 bases and J 4 bases; nucleotides not matched to a gene: 17. The CDR3, as DNA: TGCGCCAGCAGCCCGGGACTTAGCGGGAGCAGAGGATCAGAGACCCAGTACTTC. Amino acid sequence: CASSPGLSGSRGSETQYF.

The chain uses TRBV29-1 and TRBJ2-7; D is possibly TRBD1 (5 bases). This CDR3 is 12 amino acids long. Germline V gene sequence: CDR1 SQVTM, CDR2 ANQGSEA. Trimming pared 0 bases from V and 6 bases from J, leaving 9 bases between. CDR3 in DNA: TGCAGCGTTGAAGATATAGGGGCCGAGCAGTACTTC. This gives the protein CSVEDIGAEQYF.

J is TRBJ2-5 and V is TRBV5-1; possibly TRBD2 for D (6 bases). The end of the DNA is better explained by TRBJ2-7, so the J call may be wrong. The CDR3 extends over 14 amino acids. CDR1 SGHRS and CDR2 YFSETQ come from the germline V gene. This chain's CDR3 is CASSSGLRGPEQYF. The DNA for the CDR3 is TGCGCCAGCAGCTCGGGACTTAGAGGGCCCGAGCAGTACTTC.

The V and J genes are TRBV6-4 and TRBJ2-4; the D gene is possibly TRBD2 (7 bases). The CDR3 has 14 residues. The V gene lost 9 bases and the J gene lost 8 bases, with 20 bases spanning the gap. CDR1 and CDR2 (germline): MRHNA, SNTAGT. The CDR3 sequence is CASSVGGGGDIQYF. The CDR3 DNA sequence: TGTGCCAGTTCCGTAGGTGGAGGGGGGGACATTCAGTACTTC.

CDR3 sequence reads: CATKPSGSSYEQYF. Here the CDR3 DNA reads TGTGCCACCAAGCCTAGCGGGAGTTCCTACGAGCAGTACTTC. The J gene is TRBJ2-7, the V gene TRBV15, with 10 bases matching TRBD2. The CDR3 runs 14 residues. Germline V gene lookup returns CDR1 LNHNV and CDR2 YYDKDF (reference sequence). V was pared by 7 bases and J by 1 base, with 4 bases of the junction left unmatched.

This chain links TRBV7-8 with TRBJ1-2; 8 bases are shared with TRBD1. Germline trimming cut 6 bases from V and 14 bases from J; bases unmatched to any gene: 8. Germline values: CDR1 SGHVS, CDR2 FQNEAQ. CDR3 length equals 11 residues. CDR3 amino acids: CASRKDRDLTF. The CDR3 bases are TGTGCCAGCAGAAAGGACAGGGACCTTACCTTC.

This rearrangement joins TRBV14 to TRBJ1-2; TRBD1 matches at 9 bases. The CDR3 consists of 14 residues. V shed 6 bases, J shed 9 bases, and the junction held 11 bases outside the gene matches. The germline CDR1 and CDR2 sequences are SGHDN and FVKESK. CDR3 in amino acids: CASSFPGQGSSYTF. The DNA for the CDR3 is TGTGCCAGCAGTTTCCCGGGACAGGGTTCTAGCTACACCTTC.

A few counts support this clone. The V and J genes are TRBV7-2 and TRBJ2-7, with D unclear. The CDR3 totals 14 residues. Germline V lookup: CDR1 SGHTA, CDR2 FQGNSA. V was cut by 1 base and J by 0 bases, with 7 bases left in between. The CDR3 DNA is TGTGCCAGCAGCTTAGGAGCGTCCTCCTACGAGCAGTACTTC. It encodes CASSLGASSYEQYF.

The sample holds one count of this clone. The chain couples TRBV28 to TRBJ2-3; 12 bases are a match to TRBD2. V trimming: 4 bases; J trimming: 4 bases; junction bases outside the gene matches: 9. CDR1 is MDHEN and CDR2 is SYDVKM in the germline V gene. The CDR3 totals 17 residues. The CDR3 DNA sequence: TGTGCCAGCAGTTCATCTTGGACTAGCGGGAAATCAGATACGCAGTATTTT. Amino acid sequence: CASSSSWTSGKSDTQYF.

The sample holds one count of this clone. The rearrangement joins TRBV30 to TRBJ1-1; D perhaps matches TRBD1 (6 bases). Germline CDR1 reads GTSNPN; CDR2 reads SVGIG (reference sequence). This CDR3 has 14 residues. Deletions cut 3 bases from V and 4 bases from J, with 15 bases between. The CDR3 nucleotides read TGTGCCTGGAGCTCAAGAGGGGGAATCACTGAAGCTTTCTTT. The encoded protein is CAWSSRGGITEAFF.

A few counts support this clone. The gene calls are TRBV6-5 and TRBJ2-3; the D is unclear. The V gene lost 8 bases and the J gene lost 0 bases, with 12 bases spanning the gap. The CDR3 sequence is 14 residues long. From germline, CDR1 is MNHEY and CDR2 SVGAGI. The CDR3, as DNA: TGTGCCAGCCGACCCCTAGTCAGCACAGATACGCAGTATTTT. Encoded protein: CASRPLVSTDTQYF.

This sequence joins TRBV7-9 and TRBJ1-2; TRBD1 aligns across 7 bases. CDR1 and CDR2 (germline): SEHNR, FQNEAQ (reference sequence). J gave up 6 bases and V 3 bases, and 1 base lay outside the gene matches. The CDR3 loop spans 12 amino acids. The CDR3 sequence: CASSFTGDGYTF. The CDR3 DNA sequence: TGTGCCAGCAGCTTTACAGGGGATGGCTACACCTTC.

This clone was seen only once. V and J are TRBV27 and TRBJ1-1; D is unclear. Trimming removed 2 bases from V and 1 base from J, with 11 bases in between. This CDR3 has 15 amino acids. Germline CDR1 is MNHEY and CDR2 is SMNVEV (reference sequence). CDR3 nucleotide sequence: TGTGCCAGCAGTTTAGCGGTCAGAGGGAACACTGAAGCTTTCTTT. Translation gives CASSLAVRGNTEAFF.

This rearrangement joins TRBV7-9 to TRBJ2-7; D uncertain. Trimming shortened V by 5 bases and J by 6 bases, and 17 bases separated the two germline ends. This CDR3 spans 14 amino acids. CDR1 is SEHNR and CDR2 is FQNEAQ in the germline V gene (reference sequence). CDR3 DNA: TGTGCCAGCAGCCCGTACCCGGTTTTGGTCGAGCAGTACTTC. Translating it yields CASSPYPVLVEQYF.

This rearrangement joins TRBV5-1 to TRBJ2-3, with D hard to call. CDR1 is SGHRS, CDR2 YFSETQ, per germline. The CDR3 is 17 residues long. Deletions cut 1 base from V and 0 bases from J, with 15 bases between. The DNA for the CDR3 is TGCGCCAGCAGCTTGCTGGGCGTTTCCACTAGCACAGATACGCAGTATTTT. It is translated as CASSLLGVSTSTDTQYF. The full variable domain, in which reference TRBV5-1 and TRBJ2-3 provide the parts outside the CDR3, is KAGVTQTPRYLIKTRGQQVTLSCSPISGHRSVSWYQQTPGQGLQFLFEYFSETQRNKGNFPGRFSGRQFSNSRSEMNVSTLELGDSALYLCASSLLGVSTSTDTQYFGPGTRLTVL.

The rearrangement uses TRBV6-1 and TRBJ2-7, with D hard to call. V dropped 3 bases and J dropped 5 bases, with 11 bases sitting between them. CDR1 MNHNS and CDR2 SASEGT come from the germline V gene. The CDR3 spans 13 residues. In DNA, the CDR3 is TGTGCCAGCAGTGACCTTCTCCCCCACGAGCAGTACTTC. Translation gives CASSDLLPHEQYF.

The rearrangement uses TRBV9 and TRBJ2-1; 9 bases map to TRBD2. CDR3 size: 18 residues. The J segment lost 2 bases and the V segment lost 6 bases, leaving 15 bases of the junction unmatched. Germline CDR1 is SGDLS and CDR2 is YYNGEE. The CDR3 nucleotides read TGTGCCAGCATCACGAGAGTCAAGCGGGAGGCCCCCTACAATGAGCAGTTCTTC. This translates into CASITRVKREAPYNEQFF.